This TCR beta chain was recorded in a study of blood T cell repertoires in COVID-19 (dated by TCRdb to the early 2020s). In terms of the full investigation: Samples covering the acute and convalescent phases of COVID-19 were provided by collaborators in the United States, Italy and Spain. A de-identified subject ID, COVID-19 status, age in years and sex were almost always included in the sample metadata. The repertoires were released in a freely available public database meant as a resource for research on the immune response to SARS-CoV-2. Where HLA class I and class II types were available, the types were taken from metadata supplied by the sample provider, not from assay-based typing. The dataset comprised deeply sampled blood TCRbeta repertoires from subjects exposed to, actively infected with, or recovered from COVID-19. Samples were obtained from the ongoing ImmuneRACE study (first 160 participants) and from about 1,300 subjects provided by 6 global collaborators. The prospective study material was composed of cDNA or gDNA derived from T cells, B-cell-depleted T cells, or PBMCs.

General findings and caveats noted by the study authors: Clinical and demographic metadata were provided uncurated, with the amount varying by source and participant.

V lost 5 bases and J lost 0 bases, and the count of bases not matched to a germline gene is 3. The CDR3 has 14 amino acids, counting the end cysteine and phenylalanine. Only the CDR3 DNA stays, 42 bases, in frame from base 1. Looking up the germline V gene yields CDR1 SGDLS and CDR2 YYNGEE. Whole blood was collected in K2EDTA tubes by collaborating institutions according to the institutions' own protocols. For TCRbeta analysis, collaborators shipped samples as frozen whole blood, isolated PBMCs, or DNA extracted from either of those sample types. The immunoSEQ Assay, a bias-controlled multiplex PCR, was used to amplify TCRbeta CDR3 regions from genomic DNA. Per the original workflow: Nucleated cell counts per sample were estimated from amplification of reference gene primers within the assay. To quantify the absolute abundance of each unique TCRbeta CDR3 rearrangement, sequence reads were collapsed and filtered. Productive Simpson clonality was computed per sample as the square root of Simpson's diversity index over productive rearrangements. Not all clones reach the TCRdb copy of this immuneACCESS table, which keeps in-frame sequences only. Checked studies attribute under half of the gap to unresolved V genes and leave the rest unexplained. V, J and clone size reflect that table, while D and trimming were determined from the DNA. The sample includes 95,000 to 100,000 clones, with roughly 86% observed a single time. The ten largest clonotypes hold around 10% of the sample.

As for this clone: The antigen it recognizes is unknown. Per-base quality was not reported, and no clone a single base away is much larger than it.

This receptor chain uses TRBV9 and TRBJ1-2, with 8 bases matching TRBD1. Sequencing was carried out using peripheral blood. This clonotype originated in a woman in her 30s with acute or convalescent COVID-19. The nucleotide sequence reads as follows: TGTGCCAGCAGTGGACAGGGCTCTAACTATGGCTACACCTTC. Translation gives CASSGQGSNYGYTF.